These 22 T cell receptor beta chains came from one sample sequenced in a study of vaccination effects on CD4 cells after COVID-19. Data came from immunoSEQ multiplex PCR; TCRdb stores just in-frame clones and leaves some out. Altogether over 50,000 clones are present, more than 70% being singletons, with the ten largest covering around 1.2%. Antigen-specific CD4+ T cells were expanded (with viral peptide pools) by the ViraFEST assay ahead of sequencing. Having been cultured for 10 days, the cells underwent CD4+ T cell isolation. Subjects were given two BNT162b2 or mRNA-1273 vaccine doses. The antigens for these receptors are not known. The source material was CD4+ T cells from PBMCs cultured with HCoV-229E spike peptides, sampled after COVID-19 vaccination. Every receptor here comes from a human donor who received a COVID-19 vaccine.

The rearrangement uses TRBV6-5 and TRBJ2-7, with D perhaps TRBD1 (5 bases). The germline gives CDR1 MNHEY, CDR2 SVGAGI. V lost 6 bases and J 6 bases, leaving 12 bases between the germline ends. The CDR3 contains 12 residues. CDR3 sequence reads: CASRADKREQYV. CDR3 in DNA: TGTGCCAGCAGGGCGGACAAACGCGAGCAGTACGTC.

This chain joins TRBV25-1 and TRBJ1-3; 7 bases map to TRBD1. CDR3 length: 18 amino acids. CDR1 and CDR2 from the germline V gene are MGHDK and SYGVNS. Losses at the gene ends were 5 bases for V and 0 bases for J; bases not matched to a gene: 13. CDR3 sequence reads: CASSHPRDSVFSGNTIYF. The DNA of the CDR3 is TGTGCCAGCAGTCACCCTCGGGACAGCGTTTTCTCTGGAAACACCATATATTTT.

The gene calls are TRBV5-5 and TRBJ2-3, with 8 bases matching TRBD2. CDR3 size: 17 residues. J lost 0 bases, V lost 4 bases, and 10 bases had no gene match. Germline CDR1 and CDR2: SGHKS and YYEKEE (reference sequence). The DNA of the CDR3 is TGTGCCAGCAGCGCCCGGCGGGCGGGGGGAAGCACAGATACGCAGTATTTT. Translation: CASSARRAGGSTDTQYF.

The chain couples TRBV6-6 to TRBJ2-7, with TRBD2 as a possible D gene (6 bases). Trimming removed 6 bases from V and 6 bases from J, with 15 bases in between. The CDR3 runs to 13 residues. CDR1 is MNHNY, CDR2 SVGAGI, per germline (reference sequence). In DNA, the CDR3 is TGTGCCAGCAGCGAGAAAAGGGACTTCGAGCAGTACGTC. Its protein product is CASSEKRDFEQYV.

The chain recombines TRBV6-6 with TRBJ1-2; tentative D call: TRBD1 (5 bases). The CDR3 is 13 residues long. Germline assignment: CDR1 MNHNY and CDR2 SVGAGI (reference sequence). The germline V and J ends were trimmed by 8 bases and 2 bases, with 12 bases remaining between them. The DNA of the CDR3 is TGTGCCAGCGGAGACAGAGTGAACTATGGCTACACCTTC. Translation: CASGDRVNYGYTF.

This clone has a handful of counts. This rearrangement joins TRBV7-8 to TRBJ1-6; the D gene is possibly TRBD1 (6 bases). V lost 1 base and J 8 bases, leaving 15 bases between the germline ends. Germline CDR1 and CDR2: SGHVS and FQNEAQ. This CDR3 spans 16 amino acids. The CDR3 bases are TGTGCCAGCAGCTTAGTATCCGGGGGCAGGGATTCACCCCTCCACTTT. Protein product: CASSLVSGGRDSPLHF.

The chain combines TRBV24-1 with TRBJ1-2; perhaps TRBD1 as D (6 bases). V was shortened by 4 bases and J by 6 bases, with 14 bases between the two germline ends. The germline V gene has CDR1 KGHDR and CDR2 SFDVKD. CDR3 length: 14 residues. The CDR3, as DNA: TGTGCCACCAGTGACAGTACAGGGAGGCATGGCTACACCTTC. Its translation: CATSDSTGRHGYTF.

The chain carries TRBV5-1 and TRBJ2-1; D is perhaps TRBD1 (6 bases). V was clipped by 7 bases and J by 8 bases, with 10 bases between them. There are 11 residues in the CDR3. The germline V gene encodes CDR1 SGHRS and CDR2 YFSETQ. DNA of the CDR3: TGCGCCAGCCGATCAGGGGATGAGCAGTTCTTC. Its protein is CASRSGDEQFF.

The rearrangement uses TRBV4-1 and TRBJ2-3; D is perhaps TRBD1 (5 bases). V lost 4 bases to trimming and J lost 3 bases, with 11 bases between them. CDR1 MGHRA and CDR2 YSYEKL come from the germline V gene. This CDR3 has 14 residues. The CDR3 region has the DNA TGCGCCAGCAGCCCGCACAGGCCAACAGATACGCAGTATTTT. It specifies CASSPHRPTDTQYF.

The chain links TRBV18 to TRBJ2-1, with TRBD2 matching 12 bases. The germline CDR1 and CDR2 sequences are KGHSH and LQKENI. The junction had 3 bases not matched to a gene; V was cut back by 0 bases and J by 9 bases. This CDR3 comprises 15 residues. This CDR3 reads CASSPPLAGGSEQFF. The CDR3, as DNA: TGTGCCAGCTCACCACCACTAGCGGGGGGCAGTGAGCAGTTCTTC.

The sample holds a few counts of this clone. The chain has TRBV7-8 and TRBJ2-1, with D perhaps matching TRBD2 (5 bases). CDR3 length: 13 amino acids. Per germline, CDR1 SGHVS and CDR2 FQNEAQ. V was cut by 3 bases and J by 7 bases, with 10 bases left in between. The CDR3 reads CASSFVAPNEQFF. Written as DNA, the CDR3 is TGTGCCAGCAGCTTCGTAGCGCCAAATGAGCAGTTCTTC.

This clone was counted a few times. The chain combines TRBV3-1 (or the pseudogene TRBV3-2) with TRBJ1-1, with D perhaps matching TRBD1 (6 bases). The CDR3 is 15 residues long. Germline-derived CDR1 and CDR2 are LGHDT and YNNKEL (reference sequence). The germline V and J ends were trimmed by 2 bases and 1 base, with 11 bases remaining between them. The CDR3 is CASSQPGQRNTEAFF. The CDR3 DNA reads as TGTGCCAGCAGCCAACCCGGACAGCGGAACACTGAAGCTTTCTTT.

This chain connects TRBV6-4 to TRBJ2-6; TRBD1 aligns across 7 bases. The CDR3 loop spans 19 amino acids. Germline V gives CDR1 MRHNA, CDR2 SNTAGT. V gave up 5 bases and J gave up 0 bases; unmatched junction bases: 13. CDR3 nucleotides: TGTGCCAGCAGTCCAAAGGGGCAGGGGGTTTACTCTGGGGCCAACGTCCTGACTTTC. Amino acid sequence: CASSPKGQGVYSGANVLTF.

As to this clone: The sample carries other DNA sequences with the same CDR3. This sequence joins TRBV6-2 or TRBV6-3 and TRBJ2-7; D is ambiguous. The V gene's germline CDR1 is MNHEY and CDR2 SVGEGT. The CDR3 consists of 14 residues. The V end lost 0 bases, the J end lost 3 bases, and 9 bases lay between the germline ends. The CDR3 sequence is CASSYSLRDYEQYV. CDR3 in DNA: TGTGCCAGCAGTTACTCGCTGAGAGACTACGAGCAGTACGTC.

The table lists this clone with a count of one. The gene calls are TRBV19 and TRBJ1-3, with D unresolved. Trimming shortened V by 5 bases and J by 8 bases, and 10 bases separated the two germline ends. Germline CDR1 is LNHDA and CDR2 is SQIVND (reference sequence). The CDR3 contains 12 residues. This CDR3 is CASSLRLDTIYF. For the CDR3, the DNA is TGTGCCAGTAGTCTTCGACTCGACACCATATATTTT.

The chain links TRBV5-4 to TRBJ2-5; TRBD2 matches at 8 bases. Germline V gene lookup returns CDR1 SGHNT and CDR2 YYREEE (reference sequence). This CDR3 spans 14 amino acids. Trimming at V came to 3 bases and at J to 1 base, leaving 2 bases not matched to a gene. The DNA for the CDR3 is TGTGCCAGCAGCTCAGCGGGGGTCCAAGAGACCCAGTACTTC. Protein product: CASSSAGVQETQYF.

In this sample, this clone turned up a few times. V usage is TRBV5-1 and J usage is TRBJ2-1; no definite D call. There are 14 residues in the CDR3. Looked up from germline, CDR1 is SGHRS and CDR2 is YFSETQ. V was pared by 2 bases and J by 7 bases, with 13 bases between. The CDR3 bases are TGCGCCAGCAGCTTACCCGGTAGTATGAATGAGCAGTTCTTC. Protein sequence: CASSLPGSMNEQFF.

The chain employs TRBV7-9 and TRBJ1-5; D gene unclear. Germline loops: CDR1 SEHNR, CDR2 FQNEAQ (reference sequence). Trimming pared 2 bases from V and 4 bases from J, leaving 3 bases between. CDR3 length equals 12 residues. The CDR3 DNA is TGTGCCAGCAGCTTACTTAATCAGCCCCAGCATTTT. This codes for CASSLLNQPQHF. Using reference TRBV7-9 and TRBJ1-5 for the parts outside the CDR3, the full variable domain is DTGVSQNPRHKITKRGQNVTFRCDPISEHNRLYWYRQTLGQGPEFLTYFQNEAQLEKSRLLSDRFSAERPKGSFSTLEIQRTEQGDSAMYLCASSLLNQPQHFGDGTRLSIL.

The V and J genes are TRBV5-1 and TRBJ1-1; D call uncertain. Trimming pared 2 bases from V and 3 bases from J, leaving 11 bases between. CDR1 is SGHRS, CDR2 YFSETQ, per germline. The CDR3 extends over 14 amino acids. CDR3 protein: CASSFGGSDTEAFF. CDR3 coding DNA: TGCGCCAGCAGCTTCGGCGGATCGGACACTGAAGCTTTCTTT.

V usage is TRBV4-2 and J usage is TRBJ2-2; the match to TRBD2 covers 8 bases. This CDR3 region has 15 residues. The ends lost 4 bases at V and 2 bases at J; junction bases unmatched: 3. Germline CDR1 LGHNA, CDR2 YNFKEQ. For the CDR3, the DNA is TGTGCCAGCAGCCCGGGACTAGGAAACACCGGGGAGCTGTTTTTT. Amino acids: CASSPGLGNTGELFF.

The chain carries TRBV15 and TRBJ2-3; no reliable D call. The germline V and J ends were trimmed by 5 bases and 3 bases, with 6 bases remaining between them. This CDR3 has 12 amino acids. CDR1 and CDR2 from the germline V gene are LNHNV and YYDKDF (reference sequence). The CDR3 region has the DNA TGTGCCACCAGCGCCCGGACAGATACGCAGTATTTT. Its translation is CATSARTDTQYF.

CDR3 region: CASSALRTADTQYF. The DNA for the CDR3 is TGTGCCAGCAGTGCCCTGCGGACGGCAGATACGCAGTATTTT. This chain joins TRBV2 and TRBJ2-3; no clear D. Trimming cost V 4 bases and J 4 bases, with 12 bases left between them. The CDR3 length is 14 residues. Looked up from germline, CDR1 is SNHLY and CDR2 is FYNNEI.